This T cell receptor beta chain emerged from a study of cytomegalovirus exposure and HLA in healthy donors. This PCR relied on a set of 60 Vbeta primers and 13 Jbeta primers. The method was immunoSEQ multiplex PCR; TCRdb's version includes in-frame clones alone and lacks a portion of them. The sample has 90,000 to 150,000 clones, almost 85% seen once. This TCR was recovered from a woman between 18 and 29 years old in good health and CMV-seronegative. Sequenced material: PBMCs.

The CDR3 sequence: CASSFQGLEQYF. The CDR3 nucleotides read TGTGCCAGCAGCTTTCAGGGGCTTGAGCAGTACTTC. V usage is TRBV7-9 and J usage is TRBJ2-7; D possibly corresponds to TRBD1 (6 bases). Trimming stripped 3 bases from V and 7 bases from J, with 10 bases between. The CDR3 sequence is 12 residues long. CDR1 SEHNR and CDR2 FQNEAQ come from the germline V gene (reference sequence).